Following are 11 T cell receptor beta chains from one sample sequenced in a study of CD8 T cells in ankylosing spondylitis. Broader study findings: Ankylosing spondylitis blood appeared to carry a characteristic TCR beta motif of roughly 8 highly homologous variants.

One entry per CDR3 protein results from TCRdb running MiXCR on the 5' RACE reads. Among some 450,000 distinct CDR3 sequences listed, 15% to 20% were seen once. The antigens for these receptors are not known. Sequenced material: blood, either unsorted or a sorted T cell fraction (not recorded which). All receptors come from a male donor with ankylosing spondylitis.

The chain has TRBV7-6 and TRBJ1-3; 8 bases map to TRBD1. Germline lookup yields CDR1 SGHVS and CDR2 FNYEAQ. The ends lost 1 base at V and 4 bases at J; junction bases unmatched: 3. The CDR3 has 15 amino acids. CDR3 loop: CASSLGTGYGNTIYF. DNA of the CDR3: TGTGCCAGCAGCTTAGGGACAGGGTACGGAAACACCATATATTTT.

This clonotype came up a few times. The chain recombines TRBV5-1 with TRBJ2-4; TRBD1 might be the D (6 bases). The V gene lost 4 bases and the J gene lost 5 bases, with 16 bases spanning the gap. In germline, CDR1 is SGHRS, CDR2 YFSETQ. The CDR3 extends over 15 amino acids. Written as DNA, the CDR3 is TGCGCCAGCAGCCCCCAACAGGGTCGGGAAAACATTCAGTACTTC. This codes for CASSPQQGRENIQYF.

This clonotype was recorded many times. The genes are TRBV5-1 and TRBJ2-1; TRBD1 matches 7 bases. Germline-derived CDR1 and CDR2 are SGHRS and YFSETQ. The V gene end was trimmed by 5 bases and the J gene end by 4 bases; junction bases not matched to a gene: 12. The CDR3 extends over 16 amino acids. The CDR3 region is CASRPRQGSLYNEQFF. The CDR3, as DNA: TGCGCCAGCAGACCCAGACAGGGATCACTATACAATGAGCAGTTCTTC.

This clonotype showed up just a few times. J is TRBJ1-6 and V is TRBV12-3 or TRBV12-4, with D unresolved. The CDR3 contains 14 residues. Trimming pared 5 bases from V and 12 bases from J, leaving 17 bases between. CDR3 in DNA: TGTGCCAGCAGTGAGAGATCCGGCCGGGAACCCCTCCACTTT. Amino acids: CASSERSGREPLHF.

The chain carries TRBV11-1 and TRBJ2-6; no firm D call. Germline V CDR1 and CDR2: SGHAT, FQDESV (reference sequence). Trimming left V 5 bases short and J 0 bases short, with 11 bases between. The CDR3 has 16 amino acids. CDR3 DNA: TGTGCCAGCAGCCCTTGGGGTCACTCTGGGGCCAACGTCCTGACTTTC. Its translation is CASSPWGHSGANVLTF.

This clonotype was picked up many times. Here the CDR3 DNA reads TGCGCCAGCAGCCAAGATCTAAGCGGGAGGGGGGAGACCCAGTACTTC. Translation gives CASSQDLSGRGETQYF. J is TRBJ2-5 and V is TRBV4-3, with 10 positions matching TRBD2. The CDR3 consists of 16 residues. Germline V gives CDR1 LGHNA, CDR2 YSLEER. The J segment lost 5 bases and the V segment lost 0 bases, leaving 6 bases of the junction unmatched.

This chain links TRBV24-1 with TRBJ2-2; 8 bases agree with TRBD2. The CDR3 consists of 15 residues. Germline CDR1 KGHDR, CDR2 SFDVKD. The J segment lost 1 base and the V segment lost 9 bases, leaving 6 bases of the junction unmatched. CDR3 region: CATGPTSGNTGELFF. The CDR3 coding sequence is TGTGCCACCGGCCCCACTAGCGGGAACACCGGGGAGCTGTTTTTT.

This clonotype was seen a few times. The chain carries TRBV20-1 and TRBJ1-5; D is possibly TRBD1 (6 bases). CDR1 and CDR2 (germline): DFQATT, SNEGSKA (reference sequence). The CDR3 length is 15 residues. Trimming took off 3 bases at V and 1 base at J, with 13 bases between the two ends. The CDR3 DNA sequence: TGCAGTGCTAGCTTCGGGCAGGGGAGCAATCAGCCCCAGCATTTT. Protein: CSASFGQGSNQPQHF.

The V call is TRBV5-4, the J call TRBJ2-3; D could derive from TRBD1 or TRBD2 (6 bases each). Trimming pared 0 bases from V and 6 bases from J, leaving 14 bases between. From germline, CDR1 is SGHNT and CDR2 YYREEE (reference sequence). The CDR3 is made up of 15 amino acids. The CDR3 coding sequence is TGTGCCAGCAGCTTGGGGGGGGCTCTTGGGGATACGCAGTATTTT. Its protein product is CASSLGGALGDTQYF.

This clonotype was counted at least ten times. V usage is TRBV2 and J usage is TRBJ2-7; weak D call: TRBD1 (7 bases). Germline V gives CDR1 SNHLY, CDR2 FYNNEI. The CDR3 extends over 15 amino acids. The V and J ends lost 11 bases and 1 base respectively, with 21 bases between them. The CDR3 nucleotides read TGTGCCGGGCAGGGGGGAAGCATCCCGTCCTACGAGCAGTACTTC. It encodes CAGQGGSIPSYEQYF.

This chain links TRBV12-3 or TRBV12-4 with TRBJ2-1, with D maybe TRBD1 (6 bases). V was trimmed by 1 base and J by 8 bases, leaving 12 bases between them. This CDR3 has 14 amino acids. In DNA form, the CDR3 reads TGTGCCAGCAGTTTAGGGCAGGGGATCCATGAGCAGTTCTTC. Translated, it gives CASSLGQGIHEQFF.